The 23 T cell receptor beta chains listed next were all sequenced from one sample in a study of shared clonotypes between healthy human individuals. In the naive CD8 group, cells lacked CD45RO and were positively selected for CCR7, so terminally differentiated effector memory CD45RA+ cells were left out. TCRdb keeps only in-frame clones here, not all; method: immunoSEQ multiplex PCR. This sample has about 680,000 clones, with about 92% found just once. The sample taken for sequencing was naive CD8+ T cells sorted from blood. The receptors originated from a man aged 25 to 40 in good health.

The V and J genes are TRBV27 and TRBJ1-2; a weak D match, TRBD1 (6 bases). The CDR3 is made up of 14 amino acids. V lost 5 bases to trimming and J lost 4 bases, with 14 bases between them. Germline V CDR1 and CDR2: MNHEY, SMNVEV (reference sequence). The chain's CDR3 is CASSTYREGYGYTF. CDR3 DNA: TGTGCCAGCAGTACTTACAGGGAAGGCTATGGCTACACCTTC.

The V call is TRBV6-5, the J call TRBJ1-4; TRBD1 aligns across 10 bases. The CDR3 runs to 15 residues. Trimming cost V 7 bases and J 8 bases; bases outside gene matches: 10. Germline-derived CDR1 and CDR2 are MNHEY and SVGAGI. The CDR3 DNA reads TGTGCCAGCAACGCCGACAGGGGGCGCATGGAAAAACTGTTTTTT. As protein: CASNADRGRMEKLFF.

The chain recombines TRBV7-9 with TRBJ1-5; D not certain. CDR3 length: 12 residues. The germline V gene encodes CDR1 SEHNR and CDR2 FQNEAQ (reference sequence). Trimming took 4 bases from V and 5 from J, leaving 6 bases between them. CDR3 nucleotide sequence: TGTGCCAGCAGCTACTTGGATCAGCCCCAGCATTTT. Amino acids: CASSYLDQPQHF.

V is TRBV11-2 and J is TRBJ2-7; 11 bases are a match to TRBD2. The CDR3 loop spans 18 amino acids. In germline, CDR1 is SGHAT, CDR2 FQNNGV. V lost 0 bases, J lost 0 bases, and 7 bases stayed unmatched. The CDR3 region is CASSLDPLAGASSYEQYF. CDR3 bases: TGTGCCAGCAGCTTAGATCCACTAGCGGGAGCTAGCTCCTACGAGCAGTACTTC.

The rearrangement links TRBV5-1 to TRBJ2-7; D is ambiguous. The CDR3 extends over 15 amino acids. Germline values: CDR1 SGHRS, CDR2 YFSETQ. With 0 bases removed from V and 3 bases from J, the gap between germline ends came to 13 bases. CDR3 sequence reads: CASSLDVDIYYEQYF. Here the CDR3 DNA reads TGCGCCAGCAGCTTGGACGTAGACATCTACTACGAGCAGTACTTC.

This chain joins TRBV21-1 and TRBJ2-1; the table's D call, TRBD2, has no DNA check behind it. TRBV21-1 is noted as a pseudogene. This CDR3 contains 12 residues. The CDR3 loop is CASRAGEDEQFF. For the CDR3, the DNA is TGTGCCAGCAGAGCGGGAGAAGATGAGCAGTTCTTC.

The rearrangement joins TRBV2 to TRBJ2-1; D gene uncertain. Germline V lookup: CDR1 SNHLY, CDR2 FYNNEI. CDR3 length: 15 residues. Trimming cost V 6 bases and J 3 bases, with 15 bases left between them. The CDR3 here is CASSPPSKGYNEQFF. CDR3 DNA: TGTGCCAGCAGCCCTCCTAGTAAAGGCTACAATGAGCAGTTCTTC.

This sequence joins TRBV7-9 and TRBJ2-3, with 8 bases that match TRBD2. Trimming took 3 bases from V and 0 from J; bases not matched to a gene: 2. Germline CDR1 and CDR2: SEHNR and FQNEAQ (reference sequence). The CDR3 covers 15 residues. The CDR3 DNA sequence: TGTGCCAGCAGCTTTCGCGGGAGGAGCACAGATACGCAGTATTTT. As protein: CASSFRGRSTDTQYF.

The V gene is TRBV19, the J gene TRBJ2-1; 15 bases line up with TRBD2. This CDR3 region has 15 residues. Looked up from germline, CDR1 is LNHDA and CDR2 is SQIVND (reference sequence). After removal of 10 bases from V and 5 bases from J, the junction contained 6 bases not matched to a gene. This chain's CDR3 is CATRGLAGGHNEQFF. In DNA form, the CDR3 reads TGTGCCACCCGAGGACTAGCGGGAGGGCACAATGAGCAGTTCTTC. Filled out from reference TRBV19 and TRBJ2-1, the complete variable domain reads DGGITQSPKYLFRKEGQNVTLSCEQNLNHDAMYWYRQDPGQGLRLIYYSQIVNDFQKGDIAEGYSVSREKKESFPLTVTSAQKNPTAFYLCATRGLAGGHNEQFFGPGTRLTVL.

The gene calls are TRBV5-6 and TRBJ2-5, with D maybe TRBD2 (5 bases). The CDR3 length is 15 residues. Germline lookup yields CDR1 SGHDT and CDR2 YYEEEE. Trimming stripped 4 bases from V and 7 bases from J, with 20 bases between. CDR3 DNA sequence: TGTGCCAGCAGCCCTGGTGCTCGGGGTTGGGGGACCCAGTACTTC. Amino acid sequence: CASSPGARGWGTQYF.

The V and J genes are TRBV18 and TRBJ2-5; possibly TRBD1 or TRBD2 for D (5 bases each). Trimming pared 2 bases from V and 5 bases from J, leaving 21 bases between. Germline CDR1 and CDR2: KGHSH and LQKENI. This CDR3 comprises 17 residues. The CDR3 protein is CASSPMIGADLRETQYF. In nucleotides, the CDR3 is TGTGCCAGCTCACCAATGATCGGGGCCGATCTACGGGAGACCCAGTACTTC.

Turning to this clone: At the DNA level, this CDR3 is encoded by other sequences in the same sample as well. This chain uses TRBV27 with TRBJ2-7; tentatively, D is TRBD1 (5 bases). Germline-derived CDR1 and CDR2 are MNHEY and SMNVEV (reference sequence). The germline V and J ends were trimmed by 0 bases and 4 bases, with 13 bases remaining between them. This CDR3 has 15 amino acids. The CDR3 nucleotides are TGTGCCAGCAGTTTATCGGGGCAGGGTGGGTACGAGCAGTACTTC. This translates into CASSLSGQGGYEQYF.

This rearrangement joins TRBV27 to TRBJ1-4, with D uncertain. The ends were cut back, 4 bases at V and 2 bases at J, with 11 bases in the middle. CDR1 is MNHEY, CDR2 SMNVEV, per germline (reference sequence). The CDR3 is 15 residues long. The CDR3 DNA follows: TGTGCCAGCAGTTCCCAGACACCCACTAATGAAAAACTGTTTTTT. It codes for CASSSQTPTNEKLFF.

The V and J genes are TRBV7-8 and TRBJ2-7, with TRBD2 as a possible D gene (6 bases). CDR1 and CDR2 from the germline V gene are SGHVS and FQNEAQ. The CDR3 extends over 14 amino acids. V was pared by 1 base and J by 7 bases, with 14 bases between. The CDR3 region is CASSLGGDASEQYF. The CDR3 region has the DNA TGTGCCAGCAGCTTAGGCGGGGACGCGAGTGAGCAGTACTTC.

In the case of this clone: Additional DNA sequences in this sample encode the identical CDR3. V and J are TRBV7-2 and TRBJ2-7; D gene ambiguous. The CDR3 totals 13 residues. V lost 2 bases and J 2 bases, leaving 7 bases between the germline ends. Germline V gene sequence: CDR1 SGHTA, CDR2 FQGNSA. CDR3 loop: CASSLSPTYEQYF. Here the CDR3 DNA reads TGTGCCAGCAGCTTAAGCCCCACCTACGAGCAGTACTTC. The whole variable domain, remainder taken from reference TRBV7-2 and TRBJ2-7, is GAGVSQSPSNKVTEKGKDVELRCDPISGHTALYWYRQSLGQGLEFLIYFQGNSAPDKSGLPSDRFSAERTGGSVSTLTIQRTQQEDSAVYLCASSLSPTYEQYFGPGTRLTVT.

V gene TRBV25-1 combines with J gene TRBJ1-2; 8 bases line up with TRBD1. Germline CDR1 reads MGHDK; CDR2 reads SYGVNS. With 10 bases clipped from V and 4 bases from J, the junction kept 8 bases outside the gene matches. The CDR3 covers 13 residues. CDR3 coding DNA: TGTGCCATACAGGGGGGCGGCTCCTATGGCTACACCTTC. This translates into CAIQGGGSYGYTF.

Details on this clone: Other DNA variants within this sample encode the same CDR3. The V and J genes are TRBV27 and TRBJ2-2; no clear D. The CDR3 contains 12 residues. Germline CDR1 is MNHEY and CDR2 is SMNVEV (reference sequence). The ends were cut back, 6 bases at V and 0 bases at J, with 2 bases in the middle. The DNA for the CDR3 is TGTGCCAGCAGGCCGAACACCGGGGAGCTGTTTTTT. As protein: CASRPNTGELFF.

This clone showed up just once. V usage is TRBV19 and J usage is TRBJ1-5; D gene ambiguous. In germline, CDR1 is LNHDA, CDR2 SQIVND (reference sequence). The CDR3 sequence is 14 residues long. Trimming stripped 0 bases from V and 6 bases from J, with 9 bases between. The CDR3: CASSIEVGSQPQHF. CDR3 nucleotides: TGTGCCAGTAGTATAGAAGTAGGGAGTCAGCCCCAGCATTTT.

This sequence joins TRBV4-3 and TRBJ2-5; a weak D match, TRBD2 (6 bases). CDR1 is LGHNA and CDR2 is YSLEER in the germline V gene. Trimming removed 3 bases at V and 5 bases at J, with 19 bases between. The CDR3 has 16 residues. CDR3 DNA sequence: TGCGCCAGCAGCCAGTTTCTGGGTGAAGGGAGGGAGACCCAGTACTTC. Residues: CASSQFLGEGRETQYF.

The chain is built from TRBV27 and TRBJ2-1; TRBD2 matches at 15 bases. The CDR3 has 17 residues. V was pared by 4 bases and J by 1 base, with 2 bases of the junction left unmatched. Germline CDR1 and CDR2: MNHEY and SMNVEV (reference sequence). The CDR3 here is CASSWTSGRASYNEQFF. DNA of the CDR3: TGTGCCAGCAGTTGGACTAGCGGGAGGGCATCCTACAATGAGCAGTTCTTC.

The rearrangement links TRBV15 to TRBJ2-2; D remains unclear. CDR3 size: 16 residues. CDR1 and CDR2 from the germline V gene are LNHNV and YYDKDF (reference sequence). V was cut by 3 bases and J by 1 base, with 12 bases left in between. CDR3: CATSRVVGMNTGELFF. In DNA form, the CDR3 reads TGTGCCACCAGCAGGGTCGTTGGGATGAACACCGGGGAGCTGTTTTTT.

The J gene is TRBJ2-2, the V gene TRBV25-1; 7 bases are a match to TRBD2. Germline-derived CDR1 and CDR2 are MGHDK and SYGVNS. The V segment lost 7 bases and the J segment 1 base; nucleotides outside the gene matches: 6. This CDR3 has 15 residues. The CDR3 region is CASTPSGGNTGELFF. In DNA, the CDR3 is TGTGCCAGCACCCCCTCGGGAGGGAACACCGGGGAGCTGTTTTTT.

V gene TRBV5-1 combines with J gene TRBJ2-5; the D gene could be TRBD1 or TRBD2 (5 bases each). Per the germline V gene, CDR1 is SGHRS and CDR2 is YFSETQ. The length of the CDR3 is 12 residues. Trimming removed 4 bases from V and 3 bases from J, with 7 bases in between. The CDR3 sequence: CASSGGKETQYF. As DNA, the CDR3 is TGCGCCAGCAGCGGGGGAAAAGAGACCCAGTACTTC.